The next 4 T cell receptor beta chains were all read from a single sample in a study of shared clonotypes between healthy human individuals. TCRdb's table, derived via immunoSEQ multiplex PCR, lists solely in-frame clones and lacks some. The sample has more than 2,000,000 clones, 80% to 95% seen once. The specimen sequenced was naive CD4+ T cells from PBMCs. As for subset: CD45RA+ positively selected. The receptor source for this set is a man younger than 30 in good health. Some clones in this sample may be carry-over from other donors' samples.

The V call is TRBV5-5, the J call TRBJ1-5; no clear D gene. The V end was cut by 3 bases, the J end by 0 bases, with 19 bases between. This CDR3 is 18 amino acids long. Looked up from germline, CDR1 is SGHKS and CDR2 is YYEKEE (reference sequence). The CDR3 region is CASSSFVREHYSNQPQHF. CDR3 DNA sequence: TGTGCCAGCAGCTCGTTCGTTCGTGAGCATTATAGCAATCAGCCCCAGCATTTT.

The V gene is TRBV2, the J gene TRBJ1-3, with D uncertain. Germline V gives CDR1 SNHLY, CDR2 FYNNEI. The CDR3 length is 14 residues. V dropped 1 base and J dropped 5 bases, with 9 bases sitting between them. In nucleotides, the CDR3 is TGTGCCAGCAGTGAAGGAGCATTTAGAAACACCATATATTTT. Protein: CASSEGAFRNTIYF.

This chain uses TRBV19 with TRBJ1-5, with 7 bases lining up with TRBD1. CDR3 length: 15 residues. The germline V gene has CDR1 LNHDA and CDR2 SQIVND (reference sequence). Trimming at V came to 6 bases and at J to 5 bases, leaving 10 bases not matched to a gene. CDR3 bases: TGTGCCAGTAGAACACAGGGGCGGATCGATCAGCCCCAGCATTTT. It is translated as CASRTQGRIDQPQHF.

The chain employs TRBV20-1 and TRBJ1-2; no definite D call. CDR1 is DFQATT, CDR2 SNEGSKA, per germline (reference sequence). Trimming stripped 4 bases from V and 6 bases from J, with 6 bases between. This CDR3 is built from 10 residues. CDR3 residues: CSAIDDGYTF. The CDR3 nucleotides are TGCAGTGCTATCGATGATGGCTACACCTTC.